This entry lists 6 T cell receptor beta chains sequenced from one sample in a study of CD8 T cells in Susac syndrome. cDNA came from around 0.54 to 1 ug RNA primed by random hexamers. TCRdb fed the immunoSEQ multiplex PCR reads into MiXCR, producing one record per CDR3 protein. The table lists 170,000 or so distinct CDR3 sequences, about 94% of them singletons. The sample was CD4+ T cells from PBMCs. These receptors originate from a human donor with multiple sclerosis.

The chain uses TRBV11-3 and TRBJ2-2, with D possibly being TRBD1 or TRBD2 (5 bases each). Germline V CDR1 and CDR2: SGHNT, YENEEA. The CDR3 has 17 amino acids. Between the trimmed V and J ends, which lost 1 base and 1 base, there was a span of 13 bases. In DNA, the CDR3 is TGTGCCAGCAGCTTAGTTACCGGGACGGTGAACACCGGGGAGCTGTTTTTT. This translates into CASSLVTGTVNTGELFF.

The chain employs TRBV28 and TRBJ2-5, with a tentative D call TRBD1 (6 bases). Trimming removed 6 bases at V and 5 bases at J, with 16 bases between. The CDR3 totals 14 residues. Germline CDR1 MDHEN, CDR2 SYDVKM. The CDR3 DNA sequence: TGTGCCAGCAGCCCACCGGACAGTCTGGAGACCCAGTACTTC. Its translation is CASSPPDSLETQYF.

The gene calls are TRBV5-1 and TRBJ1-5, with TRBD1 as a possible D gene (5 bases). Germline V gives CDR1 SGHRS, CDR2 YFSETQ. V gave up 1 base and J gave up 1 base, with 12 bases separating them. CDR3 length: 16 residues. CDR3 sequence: CASSLWGGSSNQPQHF. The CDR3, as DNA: TGCGCCAGCAGCTTGTGGGGCGGGTCAAGCAATCAGCCCCAGCATTTT.

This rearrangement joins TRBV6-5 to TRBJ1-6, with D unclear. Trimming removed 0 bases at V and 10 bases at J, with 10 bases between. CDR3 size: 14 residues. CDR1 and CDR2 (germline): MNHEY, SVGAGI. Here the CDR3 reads CASSYSQVDSPLHF. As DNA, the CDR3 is TGTGCCAGCAGTTACTCGCAGGTAGACTCACCCCTCCACTTT.

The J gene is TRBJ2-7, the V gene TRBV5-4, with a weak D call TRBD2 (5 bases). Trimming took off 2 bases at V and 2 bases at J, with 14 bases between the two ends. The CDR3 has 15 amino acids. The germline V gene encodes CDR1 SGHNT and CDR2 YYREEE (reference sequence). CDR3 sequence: CASSFDGVLTYEQYF. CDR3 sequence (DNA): TGTGCCAGCAGCTTCGACGGGGTCCTGACCTACGAGCAGTACTTC.

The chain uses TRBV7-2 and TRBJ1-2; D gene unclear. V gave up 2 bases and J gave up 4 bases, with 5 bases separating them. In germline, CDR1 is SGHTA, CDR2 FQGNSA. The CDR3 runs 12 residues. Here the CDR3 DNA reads TGTGCCAGCAGCTTACCAGTCTATGGCTACACCTTC. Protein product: CASSLPVYGYTF.